This TCR beta chain was found in a study of shared clonotypes between healthy human individuals. The V end was cut by 0 bases, the J end by 12 bases, with 13 bases between. Germline V gene sequence: CDR1 SGHRS, CDR2 YFSETQ. The CDR3 covers 13 residues. Profiled with immunoSEQ multiplex PCR; TCRdb holds only in-frame clones, not every one. The table records roughly 220,000 clones, 50% to 80% of them present only once. The TCR originated in a man aged 30-40 years in good health. This chain joins TRBV5-1 and TRBJ2-1, with D unresolved. Sequenced material: memory CD4+ T cells sorted from blood. Noted subset: CD45RA-negative fraction. CDR3 loop: CASSLANGPRQFF. Written as DNA, the CDR3 is TGCGCCAGCAGCTTGGCCAATGGGCCCCGGCAGTTCTTC.